The 19 T cell receptor beta chains in this list originate from one sample, sequenced in a study of sequential checkpoint blockade in melanoma. The treatment denotes: randomized to nivolumab then ipilimumab (arm A) or the reverse (arm B). Profiling relied on immunoSEQ multiplex PCR, and the TCRdb table lists in-frame clones only, not all of them. This table holds approximately 21,000 clones, under 85% found once. Sequenced material: CD8+ T cells sorted from blood (inferred from file names), taken from a patient given nivolumab and ipilimumab in sequence. The source is a human donor with melanoma.

The chain combines TRBV6-5 with TRBJ2-7; no clear D. V was cut by 0 bases and J by 0 bases, with 6 bases left in between. This CDR3 is built from 14 residues. Germline V gives CDR1 MNHEY, CDR2 SVGAGI. The CDR3, as DNA: TGTGCCAGCAGTTACTCACAGAGCTCCTACGAGCAGTACTTC. It specifies CASSYSQSSYEQYF.

The rearrangement links TRBV4-1 to TRBJ2-1; D is undetermined. Germline V CDR1 and CDR2: MGHRA, YSYEKL. CDR3 size: 13 residues. V was shortened by 0 bases and J by 6 bases, with 6 bases between the two germline ends. CDR3 residues: CASSQEPSNEQFF. The CDR3 nucleotides read TGCGCCAGCAGCCAAGAACCTAGCAATGAGCAGTTCTTC.

The CDR3 DNA reads TGTGCCACCGAAGAGGGCTTGGAACTGTTTTTT. Amino acids: CATEEGLELFF. The chain has TRBV5-8 and TRBJ1-4, with D unresolved. The CDR3 has 11 amino acids. Trimming removed 9 bases from V and 12 bases from J, with 15 bases in between. Germline V gives CDR1 SGHTS, CDR2 YDEGEE.

The V call is TRBV5-6, the J call TRBJ1-1; D perhaps matches TRBD1 (6 bases). This CDR3 has 14 amino acids. The ends were cut back, 3 bases at V and 11 bases at J, with 20 bases in the middle. Germline values: CDR1 SGHDT, CDR2 YYEEEE. The chain's CDR3 is CASSSTGPGTRAFF. Written as DNA, the CDR3 is TGTGCCAGCAGCTCGACCGGCCCCGGGACACGGGCTTTCTTT.

This clone was found a few times. This sequence joins TRBV7-9 and TRBJ2-1; D may be TRBD2 (6 bases). V lost 5 bases to trimming and J lost 7 bases, with 15 bases between them. There are 14 residues in the CDR3. Per germline, CDR1 SEHNR and CDR2 FQNEAQ (reference sequence). The CDR3 is CASSQDAAGNEQFF. Written as DNA, the CDR3 is TGTGCCAGCAGCCAGGACGCAGCGGGTAATGAGCAGTTCTTC.

The CDR3 spells CASSFGQGSYEQYF. Here the CDR3 DNA reads TGTGCCAGCAGTTTCGGACAGGGGTCCTACGAGCAGTACTTC. The V and J genes are TRBV27 and TRBJ2-7, with 9 bases lining up with TRBD1. Germline loops: CDR1 MNHEY, CDR2 SMNVEV (reference sequence). V shed 3 bases, J shed 1 base, and the junction held 1 base outside the gene matches. The CDR3 totals 14 residues.

This chain links TRBV19 with TRBJ2-1, with 9 bases identical to TRBD1. The CDR3 is 16 amino acids. The germline CDR1 and CDR2 sequences are LNHDA and SQIVND (reference sequence). The V and J ends lost 9 bases and 5 bases, in that order; junction bases with no gene match: 14. The CDR3 sequence is CASHASGTGTHNEQFF. The CDR3 DNA is TGTGCCAGCCACGCATCGGGGACAGGGACCCACAATGAGCAGTTCTTC.

This clone appeared once. The chain combines TRBV7-3 with TRBJ1-1; weak D call: TRBD1 (6 bases). V was shortened by 5 bases and J by 4 bases, with 14 bases between the two germline ends. Germline lookup yields CDR1 SGHTA and CDR2 FQGTGA. CDR3 length: 14 residues. Here the CDR3 reads CASSQYVGATEAFF. The CDR3 region has the DNA TGTGCCAGCAGCCAGTACGTGGGGGCCACTGAAGCTTTCTTT.

This chain links TRBV27 with TRBJ1-2, with D uncertain. V dropped 5 bases and J dropped 1 base, with 8 bases sitting between them. Germline V lookup: CDR1 MNHEY, CDR2 SMNVEV (reference sequence). This CDR3 contains 13 residues. In DNA, the CDR3 is TGTGCCAGCAGTCTAGCCCTTAACTATGGCTACACCTTC. Encoded protein: CASSLALNYGYTF.

This rearrangement joins TRBV2 to TRBJ1-2; a possible D gene is TRBD1 (5 bases). Trimming left V 4 bases short and J 4 bases short, with 19 bases between. This CDR3 spans 16 amino acids. Germline V gene sequence: CDR1 SNHLY, CDR2 FYNNEI. This CDR3 is CASSGGGSVGTYGYTF. As DNA, the CDR3 is TGTGCCAGCAGTGGGGGGGGGAGTGTAGGCACCTATGGCTACACCTTC.

This chain uses TRBV9 with TRBJ2-7; 8 bases line up with TRBD2. J gave up 0 bases and V 6 bases, and 8 bases lay outside the gene matches. Per the germline V gene, CDR1 is SGDLS and CDR2 is YYNGEE. The CDR3 totals 15 residues. For the CDR3, the DNA is TGTGCCAGCAATCGGGGAGCGGGGGACTCCTACGAGCAGTACTTC. This translates into CASNRGAGDSYEQYF.

The chain carries TRBV11-2 and TRBJ1-2, with unresolved D. V was pared by 0 bases and J by 3 bases, with 8 bases between. CDR3 length: 14 amino acids. CDR1 and CDR2 (germline): SGHAT, FQNNGV. The CDR3 protein is CASSLDRHHYGYTF. The CDR3, as DNA: TGTGCCAGCAGCTTAGATCGACACCACTATGGCTACACCTTC.

This clone was detected only a few times. The rearrangement joins TRBV28 to TRBJ1-2; no clear D gene. V was clipped by 2 bases and J by 4 bases, with 11 bases between them. The CDR3 totals 14 residues. Germline CDR1 and CDR2: MDHEN and SYDVKM. CDR3 in amino acids: CASSLNSGRYGYTF. CDR3 coding DNA: TGTGCCAGCAGTTTAAATAGCGGGCGCTATGGCTACACCTTC.

The chain uses TRBV10-2 and TRBJ1-5; D uncertain. The CDR3 consists of 13 residues. Germline assignment: CDR1 WSHSY and CDR2 SAAADI. With 2 bases removed from V and 4 bases from J, the gap between germline ends came to 6 bases. CDR3 in amino acids: CASSEAVNQPQHF. For the CDR3, the DNA is TGCGCCAGCAGTGAGGCGGTGAATCAGCCCCAGCATTTT.

This chain joins TRBV4-1 and TRBJ2-7; 8 bases match TRBD2. Germline-derived CDR1 and CDR2 are MGHRA and YSYEKL. V was clipped by 0 bases and J by 3 bases; unmatched bases: 7. CDR3 length equals 16 residues. CDR3 in DNA: TGCGCCAGCAGCCAAGAAGGCGGGAGGCCGCACTACGAGCAGTACTTC. Its protein is CASSQEGGRPHYEQYF.

This chain connects TRBV6-5 to TRBJ2-2, with TRBD1 matching over 10 bases. This CDR3 has 14 amino acids. V trimming: 6 bases; J trimming: 7 bases; junction bases outside the gene matches: 5. The germline gives CDR1 MNHEY, CDR2 SVGAGI. CDR3 nucleotides: TGTGCCAGCAGCCCGACAGGGGGCCACGGGGAGCTGTTTTTT. This codes for CASSPTGGHGELFF.

This sequence joins TRBV7-9 and TRBJ1-6; D is perhaps TRBD1 (6 bases). Germline assignment: CDR1 SEHNR and CDR2 FQNEAQ (reference sequence). CDR3 length: 15 residues. The V end was cut by 10 bases, the J end by 6 bases, with 19 bases between. The CDR3 region is CATLGGGGFNSPLHF. CDR3 nucleotide sequence: TGTGCCACCTTGGGGGGGGGCGGATTTAATTCACCCCTCCACTTT.

This clone has just a few counts. The chain uses TRBV19 and TRBJ2-7; perhaps TRBD1 as D (6 bases). The CDR3 is made up of 13 amino acids. Per germline, CDR1 LNHDA and CDR2 SQIVND (reference sequence). Trimming removed 5 bases from V and 1 base from J, with 9 bases in between. CDR3 residues: CASSLGQSYEQYF. The CDR3 DNA reads TGTGCCAGTAGTCTAGGACAGTCCTACGAGCAGTACTTC.

The gene calls are TRBV5-1 and TRBJ2-7, with 8 bases that match TRBD2. V was clipped by 3 bases and J by 4 bases; unmatched bases: 3. CDR1 and CDR2 from the germline V gene are SGHRS and YFSETQ. The CDR3 contains 13 residues. Here the CDR3 reads CASSSGGGYEQYF. In nucleotides, the CDR3 is TGCGCCAGCAGCTCCGGGGGGGGGTACGAGCAGTACTTC.